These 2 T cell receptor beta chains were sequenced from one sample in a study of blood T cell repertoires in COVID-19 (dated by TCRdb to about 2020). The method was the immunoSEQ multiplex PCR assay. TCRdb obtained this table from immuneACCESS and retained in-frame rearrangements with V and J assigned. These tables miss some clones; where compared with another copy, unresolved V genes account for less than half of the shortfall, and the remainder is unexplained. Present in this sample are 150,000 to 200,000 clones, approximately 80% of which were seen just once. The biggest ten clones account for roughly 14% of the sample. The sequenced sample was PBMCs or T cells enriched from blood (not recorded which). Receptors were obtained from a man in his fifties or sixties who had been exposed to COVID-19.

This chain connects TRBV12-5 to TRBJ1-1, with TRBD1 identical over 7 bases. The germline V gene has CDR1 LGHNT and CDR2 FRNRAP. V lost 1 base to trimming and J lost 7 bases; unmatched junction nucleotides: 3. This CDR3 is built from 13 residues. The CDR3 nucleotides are TGTGCTAGTGGTTTGGGGGGACAGTTTGAAGCTTTCTTT. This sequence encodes CASGLGGQFEAFF.

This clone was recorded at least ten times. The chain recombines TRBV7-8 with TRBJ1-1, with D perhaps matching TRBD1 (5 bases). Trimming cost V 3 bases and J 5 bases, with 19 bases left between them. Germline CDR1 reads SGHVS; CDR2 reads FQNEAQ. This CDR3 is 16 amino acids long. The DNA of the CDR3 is TGTGCCAGCAGCTTTGGGGAAAGCGGGGCCGGGACTGAAGCTTTCTTT. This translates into CASSFGESGAGTEAFF.